This TCR beta chain was found in a study of T-cell memory formation after mild COVID-19. The wider study: Among the donors, TCR clusters were largely specific to each donor.

cDNA libraries for TCR alpha and TCR beta, carrying sample barcodes and UMIs, came from 5'RACE with constant-segment primers. Using its own MiXCR run on the 5' RACE reads, TCRdb lists one record per CDR3 protein. The sample holds about 360,000 distinct CDR3 sequences, approximately 14% seen once. In its sample, this clonotype was seen a few times. The sequence was obtained from a man between 18 and 35 years old who had mild COVID-19 (a few samples of this study predate the infection). Cell type and time point are not known. The sequencing input was PBMCs or a T cell subset sorted from them (not recorded which).

The CDR3 DNA reads as TGTGCCAGCAGCTTAGCTGGGCCCTACGAGCAGTACTTC. This translates into CASSLAGPYEQYF. This chain links TRBV11-1 with TRBJ2-7, with D hard to call. CDR1 and CDR2 from the germline V gene are SGHAT and FQDESV (reference sequence). V was shortened by 0 bases and J by 2 bases, with 5 bases between the two germline ends. The CDR3 length is 13 residues.